The TCR beta chain under discussion was sequenced for a study of CD8 T cells in Susac syndrome. It was treatment-naive patients with stable or active relapsing-remitting disease who made up the multiple sclerosis controls. TEMRA cells were FACS-enriched, and CD8+ and CD4+ T cells were isolated negatively. Reverse transcription of 0.5 to 1 ug RNA was performed with random hexamers. Amplification of the TCR beta CDR3 was carried out by immunoSEQ multiplex PCR, which spanned a total of 54 Vbeta and 13 Jbeta segments. In TCRdb, the immunoSEQ multiplex PCR reads were re-called with MiXCR into one record per CDR3 protein. Found here are hundreds of thousands of distinct CDR3 sequences, about 88% of them singletons; the top ten hold under 0.2%. Germline CDR1 is MNHNS and CDR2 is SASEGT. There are 20 residues in the CDR3. Trimming removed 6 bases from V and 4 bases from J; junction bases left unmatched: 24.

The material sequenced was CD8+ T cells from PBMCs. This receptor was obtained from a human donor with multiple sclerosis. The rearrangement links TRBV6-1 to TRBJ1-5; TRBD1 agrees at 7 bases. The CDR3 reads CASSLLPRRGTDWINQPQHF. CDR3 DNA sequence: TGTGCCAGCAGCCTGCTACCTCGGCGGGGGACAGACTGGATTAATCAGCCCCAGCATTTT.